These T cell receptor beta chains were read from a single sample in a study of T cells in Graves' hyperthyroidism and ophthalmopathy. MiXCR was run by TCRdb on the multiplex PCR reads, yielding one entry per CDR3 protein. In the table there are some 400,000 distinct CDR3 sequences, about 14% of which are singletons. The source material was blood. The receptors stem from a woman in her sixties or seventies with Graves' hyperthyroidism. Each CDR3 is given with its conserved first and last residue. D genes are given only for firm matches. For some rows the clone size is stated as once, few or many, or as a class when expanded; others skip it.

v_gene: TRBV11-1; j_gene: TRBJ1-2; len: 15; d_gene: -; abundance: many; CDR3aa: CASSLLGQRHDGYTF; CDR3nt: TGTGCCAGCAGCTTATTAGGACAGCGGCACGATGGCTACACCTTC
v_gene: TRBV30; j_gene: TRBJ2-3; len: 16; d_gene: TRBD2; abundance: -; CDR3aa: CAWRRIAGGPGDTQYF; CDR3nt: TGTGCCTGGCGACGAATAGCGGGAGGGCCGGGGGATACGCAGTATTTT
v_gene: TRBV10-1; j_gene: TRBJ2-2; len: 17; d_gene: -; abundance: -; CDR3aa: CASSMSGRNIFTGELFF; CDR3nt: TGCGCCAGCTCGATGTCGGGCCGCAACATATTCACCGGGGAGCTGTTTTTT
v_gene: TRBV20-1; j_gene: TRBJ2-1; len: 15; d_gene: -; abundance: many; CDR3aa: CSARDGGTSPNEQFF; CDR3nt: TGCAGTGCTAGAGATGGCGGGACCTCCCCCAATGAGCAGTTCTTC
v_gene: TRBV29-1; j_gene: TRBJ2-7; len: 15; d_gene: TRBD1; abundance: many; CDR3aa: CSVRLQGVLWDEQYF; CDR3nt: TGCAGCGTTCGCCTACAGGGGGTCCTCTGGGACGAGCAGTACTTC
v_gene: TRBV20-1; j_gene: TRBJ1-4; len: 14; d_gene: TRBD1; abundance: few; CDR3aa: CSARPGQGDEKLFF; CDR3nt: TGCAGTGCTAGACCCGGACAGGGTGATGAAAAACTGTTTTTT
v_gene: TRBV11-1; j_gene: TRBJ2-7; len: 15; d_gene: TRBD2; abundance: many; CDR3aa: CASSFRTSGSYEQYF; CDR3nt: TGTGCCAGCAGCTTTCGGACTAGCGGGAGCTACGAGCAGTACTTC
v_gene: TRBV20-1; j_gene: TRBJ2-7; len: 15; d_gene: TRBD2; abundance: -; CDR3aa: CSARTSGRVMYEQYF; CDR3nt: TGCAGTGCTAGGACTAGCGGGAGGGTCATGTACGAGCAGTACTTC
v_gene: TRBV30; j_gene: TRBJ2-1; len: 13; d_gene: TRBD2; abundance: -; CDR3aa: CAWCTSGRNEQFF; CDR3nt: TGTGCCTGGTGCACTAGCGGGCGGAATGAGCAGTTCTTC
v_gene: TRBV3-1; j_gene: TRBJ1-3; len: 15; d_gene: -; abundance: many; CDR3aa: CASSRWTAAGNTIYF; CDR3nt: TGTGCCAGCAGCCGGTGGACGGCAGCCGGAAACACCATATATTTT
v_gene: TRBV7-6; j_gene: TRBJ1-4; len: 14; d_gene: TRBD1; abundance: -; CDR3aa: CASSPSRDSEKLFF; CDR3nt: TGTGCCAGCAGCCCAAGCCGGGACAGTGAAAAACTGTTTTTT
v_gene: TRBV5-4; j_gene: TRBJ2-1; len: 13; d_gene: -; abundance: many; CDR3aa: CASSSVLGDEQFF; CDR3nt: TGTGCCAGCAGCAGCGTCTTGGGCGATGAGCAGTTCTTC
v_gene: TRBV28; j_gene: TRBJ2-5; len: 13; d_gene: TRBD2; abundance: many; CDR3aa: CAIGGRVSETQYF; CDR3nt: TGTGCCATCGGCGGGAGGGTCTCAGAGACCCAGTACTTC